In this sample, the clone carrying this T cell receptor (beta chain) turned up many times. Its antigen is not identified. The sample belongs to a study of metastatic and nonmetastatic thyroid tumors. About the study: Patients with malignant and benign thyroid disease provided blood and tumor or nodule tissue, whose repertoires were compared. General observations from the study: TCR beta diversity was reportedly significantly higher in malignant thyroid tumors than benign nodules, in blood and tumor.

Germline values: CDR1 SGHDT, CDR2 YYEEEE. The CDR3 consists of 15 residues. V dropped 3 bases and J dropped 4 bases, with 17 bases sitting between them. Prior to thyroid surgery, none of the patients had received any treatment. TCRdb re-called clones from the PCR reads using MiXCR. The data contain 30,000 or so clones, 25% to 30% of them singletons. Specimen: blood. The rearrangement uses TRBV5-6 and TRBJ2-7; a possible D gene is TRBD2 (5 bases). This sequence originates from a female donor with papillary thyroid cancer or a benign thyroid nodule (not recorded which). Some clones in this sample may be carry-over from other donors' samples. The CDR3, as DNA: TGTGCCAGCAGCTCCCCCGGGAAAAGCCGTTACGAGCAGTACTTC. Its protein is CASSSPGKSRYEQYF.